Listed below are T cell receptor beta chains from one sample, sequenced in a study of T cells in Graves' hyperthyroidism and ophthalmopathy. TCRdb re-called the multiplex PCR reads through MiXCR, storing one row per CDR3 protein. The data hold 450,000 to 600,000 distinct CDR3 sequences, with 14% observed a single time. Sequencing input: blood. Receptors were obtained from a middle-aged woman with Graves' hyperthyroidism. The CDR3 runs from the conserved cysteine through the conserved F or W. A D gene is named only where the DNA matches it firmly. Only part of the rows carry a size: once, few, many, or a class if the clone is expanded.

>TRBV3-1|NA|many|TRBJ2-7
TGTGCCAGCAGCCGGAAAACGGGGTCCTACGAGCAGTACTTC
CASSRKTGSYEQYF
>TRBV5-1|NA|many|TRBJ2-2
TGCGCCAGCAGCCCTGGGACATTTACCGGGGAGCTGTTTTTT
CASSPGTFTGELFF
>TRBV15|NA|few|TRBJ1-1
TGTGCCACCAGCAGAGGCCGATACACTGAAGCTTTCTTT
CATSRGRYTEAFF
>TRBV20-1|NA|NA|TRBJ1-6
TGCAGTGCTAGAGATCTGGGCGGGGGGGGGATTATGGACAATTCACCCCTCCACTTT
CSARDLGGGGIMDNSPLHF
>TRBV25-1|NA|NA|TRBJ2-2
TGTGCCAGCAGTGACGGGCAGTTCCCCGGGGAGCTGTTTTTT
CASSDGQFPGELFF
>TRBV28|TRBD1|many|TRBJ2-7
TGTGCCAGCAGCCCGGGACAGGGGGGAACCTACGAGCAGTACTTC
CASSPGQGGTYEQYF
>TRBV20-1|NA|many|TRBJ2-5
TGCAGTGCTAGAAAAACAGGAGAGCTCGGGACCCAGTACTTC
CSARKTGELGTQYF
>TRBV2|TRBD1|many|TRBJ2-2
TGTGCCAGCAGAGTCCAGACAGGGCCCACCGGGGAGCTGTTTTTT
CASRVQTGPTGELFF
>TRBV20-1|TRBD2|many|TRBJ2-7
TGCAGTGCCAGCACTAGCGGGAGTGGCTACGAGCAGTACTTC
CSASTSGSGYEQYF
>TRBV4-1|NA|NA|TRBJ1-1
TGCGCCAGCAGCGTGGGGGGCGGGTACACTGAAGCTTTCTTT
CASSVGGGYTEAFF
>TRBV7-8|NA|many|TRBJ1-5
TGTGCCAGCAGTGATTCCCGAGAGAGGTCTCGGCCGAGTAGCAATCAGCCCCAGCATTTT
CASSDSRERSRPSSNQPQHF
>TRBV24-1|NA|few|TRBJ2-1
TGTGCCACCAGTGAGGACCGGGACCTCAACAATGAGCAGTTCTTC
CATSEDRDLNNEQFF